This is a list of T cell receptor beta chains from one sample in a study of blood T cell repertoires in COVID-19. TCRdb keeps only in-frame clones here, not all; method: immunoSEQ multiplex PCR. This table has 250,000 to 300,000 clones, about 86% appearing once. What was sequenced was peripheral blood. The source is a man between 18 and 35 years old with active or convalescent COVID-19. The CDR3 runs from the conserved cysteine through the conserved F or W. D genes are given only for firm matches. Clone size, where shown, is once, few, many, or a class for clones that have expanded.

CDR3nt,CDR3aa,j_gene,v_gene,abundance,d_gene
TGTGCCAGCAGTTTATCGTGGCAGGGTACCGGGGAGCTGTTTTTT,CASSLSWQGTGELFF,TRBJ2-2,TRBV27,NA,NA
TGTGCCAGCAGCGTAGGGACAGGGGCTAACTATGGCTACACCTTC,CASSVGTGANYGYTF,TRBJ1-2,TRBV9,once,TRBD1
TGCAGCGCTACTCACAGGGGAGGAGAGACCCAGTACTTC,CSATHRGGETQYF,TRBJ2-5,TRBV29-1,NA,NA
TGTGCCAGACGGGAGCGGGATTGCACAGATACGCAGTATTTT,CARRERDCTDTQYF,TRBJ2-3,TRBV21-1,NA,NA
TGTGCCACCAGTGATCTCGGACTAGAAGGCCAAGAGACCCAGTACTTC,CATSDLGLEGQETQYF,TRBJ2-5,TRBV24-1,NA,TRBD2
TGCGCCAGCAGTCTACAGGGTCGTGCTGAAGCTTTCTTT,CASSLQGRAEAFF,TRBJ1-1,TRBV23-1,NA,NA
TGTGCCAGCAGCTCTCCCGGGGGGACAGATACGCAGTATTTT,CASSSPGGTDTQYF,TRBJ2-3,TRBV7-9,NA,TRBD2
TGTGCCAGCAGCTTCGGACTAGCGGGAGATTTCACCTACGAGCAGTACTTC,CASSFGLAGDFTYEQYF,TRBJ2-7,TRBV5-4,NA,TRBD2
TGTGCCAGCAGCTTAGTCAGAAGGCGGGGAGATACGCAGTATTTT,CASSLVRRRGDTQYF,TRBJ2-3,TRBV11-2,NA,NA
TGCAGCGTTCAGCCTCCAGGCGGGACGGCTGCAACTAATGAAAAACTGTTTTTT,CSVQPPGGTAATNEKLFF,TRBJ1-4,TRBV29-1,NA,NA
TGTGCCAGCAGCCCACCAGGGCTGGCTAATGAAAAACTGTTTTTT,CASSPPGLANEKLFF,TRBJ1-4,TRBV11-2,NA,NA
TGCGCCAGCAGCTTGGAGAGGGGGGGACAAGAGACCCAGTACTTC,CASSLERGGQETQYF,TRBJ2-5,TRBV5-1,NA,NA
TGTGCCAGCAGCGTAGGACAGGGTAGCAATCAGCCCCAGCATTTT,CASSVGQGSNQPQHF,TRBJ1-5,TRBV9,NA,TRBD1
TGTGCCAGCGGGGCACAGCATAATTCACCCCTCCACTTT,CASGAQHNSPLHF,TRBJ1-6,TRBV28,NA,NA
TGTGCCAGCAGTTTAAGCATCGCTAGCTATGGCTACACCTTC,CASSLSIASYGYTF,TRBJ1-2,TRBV27,NA,NA
TGTGCCAGCAGTCCAATAACTAGTTCCGCCTACGAGCAGTACTTC,CASSPITSSAYEQYF,TRBJ2-7,TRBV6-2/TRBV6-3,NA,NA